The 30 T cell receptor beta chains given below trace back to one sample, sequenced in a study of T-cell reconstitution after alpha-beta-depleted transplantation in children. For TCRbeta, the library was prepared with unique molecular identifiers. MiXCR, run by TCRdb on the PCR reads, gives a single entry per CDR3 protein. The sample contains around 410,000 distinct CDR3 sequences, 11% of which appear only once. This specimen consisted of PBMCs from the stem cell graft donor, obtained from the stem cell graft. The receptors shown here come from a human donor who donated a stem cell graft to a child with acute myeloid leukemia.

This chain joins TRBV5-1 and TRBJ1-1; 8 bases map to TRBD1. Germline trimming cut 3 bases from V and 4 bases from J; bases unmatched to any gene: 8. There are 15 residues in the CDR3. The germline CDR1 and CDR2 sequences are SGHRS and YFSETQ. DNA for the CDR3: TGCGCCAGCAGCTCGGCCCAGGGGGCCGCCACTGAAGCTTTCTTT. Translated: CASSSAQGAATEAFF.

This clonotype occurred a few times. The chain employs TRBV3-1 and TRBJ2-5; possibly TRBD2 for D (6 bases). Trimming took 5 bases from V and 5 from J, leaving 12 bases between them. The CDR3 extends over 13 amino acids. Germline lookup yields CDR1 LGHDT and CDR2 YNNKEL (reference sequence). The CDR3 coding sequence is TGTGCCAGCAGCGAACTAGCTATCGAGACCCAGTACTTC. Its protein product is CASSELAIETQYF.

This clonotype was found a few times. The rearrangement uses TRBV20-1 and TRBJ2-3; 8 bases line up with TRBD1. The CDR3 is made up of 15 amino acids. Trimming at V came to 3 bases and at J to 9 bases, leaving 14 bases not matched to a gene. Germline V gene lookup returns CDR1 DFQATT and CDR2 SNEGSKA (reference sequence). The CDR3 coding sequence is TGCAGTGCTAGCACCCCCGGGACAGGCGCCAGGACGCAGTATTTT. It codes for CSASTPGTGARTQYF.

This clonotype has a handful of counts. The chain is built from TRBV7-9 and TRBJ2-1; D perhaps matches TRBD2 (6 bases). Trimming took off 3 bases at V and 4 bases at J, with 10 bases between the two ends. There are 14 residues in the CDR3. Germline V lookup: CDR1 SEHNR, CDR2 FQNEAQ (reference sequence). CDR3 protein: CASSFRGTYNEQFF. The CDR3 DNA reads as TGTGCCAGCAGCTTCCGGGGGACGTACAATGAGCAGTTCTTC. Full variable domain (remainder filled in from reference TRBV7-9 and TRBJ2-1): DTGVSQNPRHKITKRGQNVTFRCDPISEHNRLYWYRQTLGQGPEFLTYFQNEAQLEKSRLLSDRFSAERPKGSFSTLEIQRTEQGDSAMYLCASSFRGTYNEQFFGPGTRLTVL.

This clonotype was observed many times. The chain combines TRBV20-1 with TRBJ2-5; D remains ambiguous. Trimming shortened V by 3 bases and J by 5 bases, and 10 bases separated the two germline ends. CDR3 size: 12 residues. Germline V CDR1 and CDR2: DFQATT, SNEGSKA (reference sequence). The CDR3 loop is CSARAPTETQYF. The CDR3 DNA is TGCAGTGCTAGGGCGCCCACGGAGACCCAGTACTTC.

The V and J genes are TRBV12-3 or TRBV12-4 and TRBJ1-5; D uncertain. With 1 base removed from V and 1 base from J, the gap between germline ends came to 11 bases. The CDR3 totals 16 residues. This CDR3 reads CASSLGSTGSNQPQHF. Here the CDR3 DNA reads TGTGCCAGCAGTTTAGGTTCGACGGGGAGCAATCAGCCCCAGCATTTT.

In its sample, this clonotype was seen many times. The CDR3 is CSVDVQGTYNEQFF. In DNA, the CDR3 is TGCAGCGTTGATGTACAGGGGACCTACAATGAGCAGTTCTTC. The chain couples TRBV29-1 to TRBJ2-1; 7 nucleotides align to TRBD1. The CDR3 runs 14 residues. Trimming cost V 3 bases and J 2 bases; bases outside gene matches: 4. Looked up from germline, CDR1 is SQVTM and CDR2 is ANQGSEA.

This clonotype was observed a few times. This chain uses TRBV6-1 with TRBJ1-1; D is ambiguous. This CDR3 has 14 residues. Germline values: CDR1 MNHNS, CDR2 SASEGT. With 2 bases removed from V and 7 bases from J, the gap between germline ends came to 14 bases. CDR3 sequence: CASSETSAQREAFF. CDR3 bases: TGTGCCAGCAGTGAAACCTCGGCCCAACGTGAAGCTTTCTTT.

This clonotype was picked up a small number of times. This chain joins TRBV5-1 and TRBJ1-2; D might be TRBD1 (5 bases). Germline V CDR1 and CDR2: SGHRS, YFSETQ. The V and J ends lost 4 bases and 6 bases respectively, with 19 bases between them. This CDR3 region has 15 residues. The CDR3 spells CASSPRTGANNGYTF. CDR3 nucleotide sequence: TGCGCCAGCAGCCCACGAACAGGAGCTAATAATGGCTACACCTTC.

In its sample, this clonotype was seen a few times. The rearrangement uses TRBV20-1 and TRBJ2-3; 8 bases fit TRBD2. Per the germline V gene, CDR1 is DFQATT and CDR2 is SNEGSKA (reference sequence). The CDR3 extends over 14 amino acids. V lost 0 bases and J lost 6; bases outside the gene matches: 5. The CDR3, as DNA: TGCAGTGCTAGAGATCAGCTAGCGGGTGATACGCAGTATTTT. Amino acid sequence: CSARDQLAGDTQYF.

To note about this clonotype: A much larger clonotype is one base distant, so this may be a read error. The chain couples TRBV7-2 to TRBJ2-7; D is possibly TRBD2 (5 bases). CDR1 and CDR2 (germline): SGHTA, FQGNSA. This CDR3 comprises 15 residues. This chain's CDR3 is CAGSLEGTIRNEQYF. The CDR3 DNA reads TGTGCCGGCAGCTTAGAGGGTACCATTAGAAACGAGCAGTACTTC.

There are a few counts of this clonotype. The chain combines TRBV20-1 with TRBJ2-1, with 12 positions matching TRBD2. The CDR3 is 14 residues long. J gave up 8 bases and V 6 bases, and 8 bases lay outside the gene matches. CDR1 and CDR2 from the germline V gene are DFQATT and SNEGSKA (reference sequence). The CDR3 loop is CSAAETSGSYEQFF. In DNA, the CDR3 is TGCAGTGCCGCCGAGACTAGCGGGAGTTATGAGCAGTTCTTC.

The genes are TRBV19 and TRBJ1-1, with D perhaps matching TRBD1 (6 bases). In germline, CDR1 is LNHDA, CDR2 SQIVND (reference sequence). The length of the CDR3 is 15 residues. The ends were cut back, 3 bases at V and 8 bases at J, with 19 bases in the middle. CDR3 sequence reads: CASSIGGHPLKEAFF. The CDR3 region has the DNA TGTGCCAGTAGTATCGGGGGGCATCCTTTAAAGGAAGCTTTCTTT.

This clonotype has more than one count but fewer than ten. The chain carries TRBV4-2 and TRBJ1-3; TRBD1 might be the D (5 bases). The V gene's germline CDR1 is LGHNA and CDR2 YNFKEQ. The CDR3 totals 15 residues. V was cut by 3 bases and J by 0 bases, with 9 bases left in between. CDR3: CASSHDSNSGNTIYF. CDR3 nucleotides: TGTGCCAGCAGCCATGACAGCAACTCTGGAAACACCATATATTTT.

This clonotype has at least ten counts. V gene TRBV20-1 combines with J gene TRBJ1-4; tentatively, D is TRBD1 (5 bases). The CDR3 is made up of 15 amino acids. Trimming shortened V by 0 bases and J by 4 bases, and 12 bases separated the two germline ends. The germline CDR1 and CDR2 sequences are DFQATT and SNEGSKA (reference sequence). CDR3 region: CSARDRRGNNEKLFF. CDR3 DNA sequence: TGCAGTGCTAGAGATAGAAGGGGCAATAATGAAAAACTGTTTTTT.

This clonotype was seen a few times. The chain links TRBV7-2 to TRBJ2-7; D is perhaps TRBD2 (6 bases). The germline V and J ends were trimmed by 1 base and 5 bases, with 12 bases remaining between them. The V gene's germline CDR1 is SGHTA and CDR2 FQGNSA. The CDR3 covers 14 residues. The CDR3 sequence is CASSLVEGPHEQYF. Written as DNA, the CDR3 is TGTGCCAGCAGCTTAGTGGAGGGGCCCCACGAGCAGTACTTC.

This clonotype was detected once. This chain uses TRBV20-1 with TRBJ1-2; 10 bases are a match to TRBD1. From germline, CDR1 is DFQATT and CDR2 SNEGSKA (reference sequence). The CDR3 runs 15 residues. Trimming removed 8 bases from V and 7 bases from J; junction bases left unmatched: 16. CDR3 amino acids: CSTTAPEGQGSGYTF. The CDR3 DNA reads TGCAGTACTACAGCCCCTGAGGGACAGGGGAGTGGCTACACCTTC.

This clonotype was observed a handful of times. J is TRBJ1-1 and V is TRBV12-3 or TRBV12-4; maybe TRBD1 (6 bases). Trimming took off 6 bases at V and 1 base at J, with 18 bases between the two ends. This CDR3 contains 16 residues. CDR3 residues: CASSHGAGVENTEAFF. CDR3 DNA sequence: TGTGCCAGCAGCCATGGCGCAGGGGTCGAGAACACTGAAGCTTTCTTT.

This clonotype was found many times. The chain is built from TRBV7-8 and TRBJ2-1; D possibly corresponds to TRBD1 (5 bases). The V end was cut by 5 bases, the J end by 9 bases, with 20 bases between. The CDR3 is 15 amino acids. From germline, CDR1 is SGHVS and CDR2 FQNEAQ. This chain's CDR3 is CASSAWGQGKGEQFF. Written as DNA, the CDR3 is TGTGCCAGCAGCGCGTGGGGCCAGGGTAAAGGTGAGCAGTTCTTC.

This clonotype was observed a few times. The chain links TRBV5-6 to TRBJ1-5; D gene uncertain. The germline gives CDR1 SGHDT, CDR2 YYEEEE. Trimming cost V 4 bases and J 6 bases, with 14 bases left between them. The CDR3 spans 14 residues. The CDR3 DNA follows: TGTGCCAGCAGCGCCGGAGGCTGGGGTCAGCCCCAGCATTTT. Protein sequence: CASSAGGWGQPQHF.

The rearrangement links TRBV3-1 to TRBJ1-1; perhaps TRBD1 as D (6 bases). Germline V lookup: CDR1 LGHDT, CDR2 YNNKEL (reference sequence). Trimming removed 0 bases from V and 4 bases from J, with 6 bases in between. The CDR3 is 13 amino acids. CDR3 loop: CASSQEGGTEAFF. CDR3 sequence (DNA): TGTGCCAGCAGCCAAGAAGGGGGCACTGAAGCTTTCTTT.

This clonotype was seen a few times. V usage is TRBV11-2 and J usage is TRBJ2-2, with no clear D. CDR1 SGHAT and CDR2 FQNNGV come from the germline V gene. There are 15 residues in the CDR3. V dropped 1 base and J dropped 1 base, with 7 bases sitting between them. CDR3 amino acids: CASSLGSRNTGELFF. In DNA, the CDR3 is TGTGCCAGCAGCTTAGGTAGCCGGAACACCGGGGAGCTGTTTTTT.

There are a few counts of this clonotype. The J gene is TRBJ2-7, the V gene TRBV15, with D perhaps matching TRBD2 (5 bases). Trimming removed 5 bases at V and 0 bases at J, with 11 bases between. The CDR3 covers 14 residues. CDR1 is LNHNV, CDR2 YYDKDF, per germline (reference sequence). The CDR3 DNA follows: TGTGCCACCAGCGGATCGGGATACTCCTACGAGCAGTACTTC. Protein sequence: CATSGSGYSYEQYF. Variable domain in full (rest from reference TRBV15 and TRBJ2-7): DAMVIQNPRYQVTQFGKPVTLSCSQTLNHNVMYWYQQKSSQAPKLLFHYYDKDFNNEADTPDNFQSRRPNTSFCFLDIRSPGLGDTAMYLCATSGSGYSYEQYFGPGTRLTVT.

This clonotype has more than one count but fewer than ten. The V and J genes are TRBV5-1 and TRBJ2-3, with a weak D call TRBD2 (6 bases). This CDR3 has 14 amino acids. Germline V gene sequence: CDR1 SGHRS, CDR2 YFSETQ. Trimming removed 4 bases at V and 1 base at J, with 10 bases between. CDR3 sequence: CASSRDFRTDTQYF. DNA for the CDR3: TGCGCCAGCAGCAGGGACTTTCGCACAGATACGCAGTATTTT.

This clonotype was counted between two and nine times. The J gene is TRBJ1-4, the V gene TRBV20-1, with D unclear. This CDR3 is built from 13 residues. The V and J ends lost 6 bases and 5 bases respectively, with 13 bases between them. In germline, CDR1 is DFQATT, CDR2 SNEGSKA (reference sequence). In nucleotides, the CDR3 is TGCAGTGCATCTGGACGGGAGAATGAAAAACTGTTTTTT. Amino acids: CSASGRENEKLFF.

The chain links TRBV7-2 to TRBJ2-5; TRBD2 might be the D (5 bases). V was cut by 5 bases and J by 2 bases, with 15 bases left in between. Germline CDR1 and CDR2: SGHTA and FQGNSA. CDR3 size: 15 residues. CDR3 sequence (DNA): TGTGCCAGCAGCCCGGCGGGCGGGTGGCAAGAGACCCAGTACTTC. Its protein product is CASSPAGGWQETQYF.

J is TRBJ1-3 and V is TRBV11-2; D is ambiguous. The V gene lost 6 bases and the J gene lost 9 bases, with 9 bases spanning the gap. This CDR3 has 11 residues. The germline V gene encodes CDR1 SGHAT and CDR2 FQNNGV. The CDR3 region is CASSFDGTIYF. The CDR3 DNA reads TGTGCCAGCAGTTTTGATGGCACCATATATTTT.

This clonotype appeared many times. The chain combines TRBV5-6 with TRBJ2-4; D gene ambiguous. Trimming removed 2 bases at V and 9 bases at J, with 15 bases between. Germline CDR1 is SGHDT and CDR2 is YYEEEE. The CDR3 totals 14 residues. This CDR3 is CASSLAGIDFIQYF. The CDR3 nucleotides read TGTGCCAGCAGCTTAGCAGGAATCGATTTCATTCAGTACTTC. Supplemented by reference TRBV5-6 and TRBJ2-4, the full variable domain reads DAGVTQSPTHLIKTRGQQVTLRCSPKSGHDTVSWYQQALGQGPQFIFQYYEEEERQRGNFPDRFSGHQFPNYSSELNVNALLLGDSALYLCASSLAGIDFIQYFGAGTRLSVL.

This chain connects TRBV27 to TRBJ2-7; TRBD2 agrees at 7 bases. From germline, CDR1 is MNHEY and CDR2 SMNVEV (reference sequence). V was pared by 0 bases and J by 2 bases, with 7 bases of the junction left unmatched. The CDR3 covers 16 residues. The CDR3 spells CASSLSPRGGTYEQYF. In nucleotides, the CDR3 is TGTGCCAGCAGTTTATCCCCCCGCGGGGGTACCTACGAGCAGTACTTC.

This chain uses TRBV5-1 with TRBJ1-2; 8 nucleotides line up with TRBD1. Germline CDR1 and CDR2: SGHRS and YFSETQ. V shed 3 bases and J 3 bases; nucleotides not matched to a gene: 1. The length of the CDR3 is 13 residues. CDR3 protein: CASSSGQDYGYTF. The DNA of the CDR3 is TGCGCCAGCAGCTCGGGACAGGACTATGGCTACACCTTC. Full variable domain (missing parts from reference TRBV5-1 and TRBJ1-2): KAGVTQTPRYLIKTRGQQVTLSCSPISGHRSVSWYQQTPGQGLQFLFEYFSETQRNKGNFPGRFSGRQFSNSRSEMNVSTLELGDSALYLCASSSGQDYGYTFGSGTRLTVV.